Presented here are 15 T cell receptor beta chains from one specimen sequenced in a study of T cells in Graves' hyperthyroidism and ophthalmopathy. The investigators amplified TCR beta CDR3 regions from RNA transcripts. First-round RT-PCR with HTBI primers amplified the TCR CDR3 region. TCRdb passed the multiplex PCR reads through MiXCR, listing each CDR3 protein once. This table has around 440,000 distinct CDR3 sequences, approximately 14% appearing once. Material for sequencing was blood. Receptor source: a woman between 18 and 30 years old with Graves' hyperthyroidism.

The chain carries TRBV29-1 and TRBJ2-5, with 10 nucleotides matching TRBD2. The CDR3 consists of 13 residues. The V gene's germline CDR1 is SQVTM and CDR2 ANQGSEA. Losses at the gene ends were 4 bases for V and 8 bases for J; bases not matched to a gene: 7. The CDR3: CSVALAGAGTQYF. The CDR3 nucleotides read TGCAGCGTTGCGCTAGCGGGAGCTGGCACCCAGTACTTC. Based on the CDR3 plus reference TRBV29-1 and TRBJ2-5, the full variable domain is SAVISQKPSRDICQRGTSLTIQCQVDSQVTMMFWYRQQPGQSLTLIATANQGSEATYESGFVIDKFPISRPNLTFSTLTVSNMSPEDSSIYLCSVALAGAGTQYFGPGTRLLVL.

This clonotype was observed a few times. The chain links TRBV10-3 to TRBJ2-2, with 11 bases matching TRBD1. The CDR3 is made up of 18 amino acids. V lost 6 bases and J lost 2; bases outside the gene matches: 11. Germline lookup yields CDR1 ENHRY and CDR2 SYGVKD. CDR3 bases: TGTGCCATCAGCTACCTCCAAGGGACAGGGGGTAACACCGGGGAGCTGTTTTTT. This translates into CAISYLQGTGGNTGELFF.

This clonotype has a handful of counts. V usage is TRBV10-3 and J usage is TRBJ2-7; D is tentatively TRBD1 or TRBD2 (5 bases each). There are 14 residues in the CDR3. Per germline, CDR1 ENHRY and CDR2 SYGVKD. The V end lost 6 bases, the J end lost 9 bases, and 21 bases lay between the germline ends. The CDR3 DNA is TGTGCCATCAGGTCCGAGGGGCCCGCACCGGCGCAGTACTTC. As protein: CAIRSEGPAPAQYF.

There are a few counts of this clonotype. The J gene is TRBJ2-3, the V gene TRBV6-1, with D perhaps TRBD1 or TRBD2 (6 bases each). The CDR3 spans 16 residues. Trimming shortened V by 5 bases and J by 3 bases, and 18 bases separated the two germline ends. Germline V gene sequence: CDR1 MNHNS, CDR2 SASEGT. Here the CDR3 DNA reads TGTGCCAGCAGTTTGGGACACAGCCGGGGGACAGATACGCAGTATTTT. It encodes CASSLGHSRGTDTQYF.

Ten or more counts support this clonotype. This chain joins TRBV2 and TRBJ1-5; TRBD1 matches at 7 bases. V lost 4 bases, J lost 2 bases, and 2 bases stayed unmatched. CDR1 is SNHLY, CDR2 FYNNEI, per germline. The CDR3 is 14 amino acids. The CDR3 spells CASSGTGGNQPQHF. CDR3 nucleotides: TGTGCCAGCAGTGGGACAGGCGGCAATCAGCCCCAGCATTTT.

Turning to this clonotype: This sequence may be a read error, since a much larger clone differs from it by one base. The chain carries TRBV7-9 and TRBJ2-2; tentatively, D is TRBD1 or TRBD2 (5 bases each). The CDR3 length is 15 residues. Germline V lookup: CDR1 SEHNR, CDR2 FQNEAQ (reference sequence). The CDR3: CASSLSGPHTGELLF. CDR3 in DNA: TGTGCCAGCAGCTTATCGGGACCGCACACCGGGGAGCTGCTTTTT.

Ten or more counts support this clonotype. V is TRBV5-1 and J is TRBJ2-7, with 7 bases fitting TRBD2. The J segment lost 4 bases and the V segment lost 0 bases, leaving 7 bases of the junction unmatched. The CDR3 contains 15 residues. Germline V CDR1 and CDR2: SGHRS, YFSETQ. CDR3 sequence: CASSLDLAVRYEQYF. CDR3 sequence (DNA): TGCGCCAGCAGCTTGGACCTAGCGGTCCGTTACGAGCAGTACTTC.

The rearrangement links TRBV4-1 to TRBJ2-3; D may be TRBD2 (6 bases). Trimming took off 2 bases at V and 3 bases at J, with 9 bases between the two ends. The CDR3 loop spans 14 amino acids. CDR1 MGHRA and CDR2 YSYEKL come from the germline V gene. The CDR3 sequence is CASSQPGRTDTQYF. CDR3 bases: TGCGCCAGCAGCCAACCCGGGAGAACAGATACGCAGTATTTT.

This clonotype has ten or more counts. The V call is TRBV7-2, the J call TRBJ1-5; no firm D call. The germline V and J ends were trimmed by 2 bases and 5 bases, with 10 bases remaining between them. This CDR3 has 14 amino acids. Germline CDR1 SGHTA, CDR2 FQGNSA. CDR3 in DNA: TGTGCCAGCAGCTTACTGGGTTCAGATCAGCCCCAGCATTTT. Translation gives CASSLLGSDQPQHF. The variable domain in full, with the rest retrieved from reference TRBV7-2 and TRBJ1-5, is GAGVSQSPSNKVTEKGKDVELRCDPISGHTALYWYRQSLGQGLEFLIYFQGNSAPDKSGLPSDRFSAERTGGSVSTLTIQRTQQEDSAVYLCASSLLGSDQPQHFGDGTRLSIL.

This clonotype was seen repeatedly, ten times or more. V usage is TRBV11-2 and J usage is TRBJ2-7, with D perhaps given as TRBD1 or TRBD2 (5 bases each). The CDR3 spans 18 residues. In germline, CDR1 is SGHAT, CDR2 FQNNGV. The ends were cut back, 6 bases at V and 3 bases at J, with 27 bases in the middle. The CDR3 protein is CASSPISRQRRQGYEQYF. Here the CDR3 DNA reads TGTGCCAGCAGTCCCATAAGCCGCCAGCGGCGGCAGGGCTACGAGCAGTACTTC.

This clonotype was detected ten times or more. The chain combines TRBV18 with TRBJ2-7; maybe TRBD2 (5 bases). From germline, CDR1 is KGHSH and CDR2 LQKENI. The CDR3 covers 14 residues. V lost 6 bases and J 2 bases, leaving 14 bases between the germline ends. CDR3 residues: CASSPIRETYEQYF. The CDR3 DNA reads TGTGCCAGCTCCCCGATTCGGGAAACCTACGAGCAGTACTTC.

In DNA, the CDR3 is TGTGCCAGCAGCTTATGGGACAGGGGGCGAGAAGGCTACACCTTC. Protein product: CASSLWDRGREGYTF. This chain connects TRBV7-9 to TRBJ1-2; 12 bases are shared with TRBD1. J was trimmed by 8 bases and V by 2 bases; bases with no gene match: 6. The CDR3 sequence is 15 residues long. Germline V gives CDR1 SEHNR, CDR2 FQNEAQ (reference sequence). The entire variable domain, with the rest obtained from reference TRBV7-9 and TRBJ1-2, is as follows: DTGVSQNPRHKITKRGQNVTFRCDPISEHNRLYWYRQTLGQGPEFLTYFQNEAQLEKSRLLSDRFSAERPKGSFSTLEIQRTEQGDSAMYLCASSLWDRGREGYTFGSGTRLTVV.

This clonotype appeared a few times. This chain joins TRBV3-1 and TRBJ1-2; D not resolved. The germline V gene encodes CDR1 LGHDT and CDR2 YNNKEL (reference sequence). The CDR3 sequence is 12 residues long. V lost 0 bases and J lost 3, with 2 bases in between. DNA of the CDR3: TGTGCCAGCAGCCAAGAATACTATGGCTACACCTTC. The encoded protein is CASSQEYYGYTF.

The J gene is TRBJ1-5, the V gene TRBV6-5; TRBD1 is a possible D gene (5 bases). This CDR3 is built from 12 residues. Germline lookup yields CDR1 MNHEY and CDR2 SVGAGI. Trimming removed 2 bases at V and 6 bases at J, with 5 bases between. Written as DNA, the CDR3 is TGTGCCAGCAGTTACCAGGGTCAGCCCCAGCATTTT. Translated, it gives CASSYQGQPQHF.

This clonotype appeared many times. The rearrangement joins TRBV2 to TRBJ2-7; TRBD2 is a possible D gene (6 bases). With 11 bases removed from V and 0 bases from J, the gap between germline ends came to 14 bases. The length of the CDR3 is 13 residues. Looked up from germline, CDR1 is SNHLY and CDR2 is FYNNEI. This CDR3 reads CAHGRGSSYEQYF. In DNA form, the CDR3 reads TGTGCCCACGGCCGGGGGAGCTCCTACGAGCAGTACTTC.